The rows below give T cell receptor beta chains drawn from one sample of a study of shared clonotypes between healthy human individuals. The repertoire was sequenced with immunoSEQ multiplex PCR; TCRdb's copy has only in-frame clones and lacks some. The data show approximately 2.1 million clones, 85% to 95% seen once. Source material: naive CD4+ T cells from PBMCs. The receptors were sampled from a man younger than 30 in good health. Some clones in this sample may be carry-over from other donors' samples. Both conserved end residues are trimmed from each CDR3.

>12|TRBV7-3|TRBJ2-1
ASSPGTSYNEQF
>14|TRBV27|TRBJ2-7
ASSFPNSGKSYEQY
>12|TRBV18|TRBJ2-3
ASSPLQITDTQY
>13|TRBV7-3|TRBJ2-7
ASSPRTGFGYEQY
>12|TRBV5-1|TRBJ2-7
ASRPQGVSDEQY
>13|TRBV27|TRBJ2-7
ASRAGQGVWYEQY
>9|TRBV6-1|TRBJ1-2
ASKQNYGYT
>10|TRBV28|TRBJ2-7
ASSLQGYEQY
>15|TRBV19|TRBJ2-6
ASSGGMVSSGANVLT
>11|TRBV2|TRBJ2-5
ASSVEGAETQY
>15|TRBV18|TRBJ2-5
ASSHLSLTGNGETQY
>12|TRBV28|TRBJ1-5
ASSLAGSRQPQH
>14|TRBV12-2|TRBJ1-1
ALVSTGRSEGTEAF
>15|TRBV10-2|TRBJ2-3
ATRKLVSGRAWDTQY
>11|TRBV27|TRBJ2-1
ASTESPYNEQF
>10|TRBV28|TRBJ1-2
ASSTGKSGYT
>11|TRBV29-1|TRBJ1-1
SVEVHTGAEAF
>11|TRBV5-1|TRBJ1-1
ASSLGVETEAF
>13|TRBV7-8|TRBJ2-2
ASRFLAGGPGELF
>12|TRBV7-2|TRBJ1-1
ASSLVTGNTEAF
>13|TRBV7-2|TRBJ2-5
ASSHQSSGQETQY
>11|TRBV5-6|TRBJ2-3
ASSLAGADTQY
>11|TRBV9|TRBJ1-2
ASSVVIGYGYT